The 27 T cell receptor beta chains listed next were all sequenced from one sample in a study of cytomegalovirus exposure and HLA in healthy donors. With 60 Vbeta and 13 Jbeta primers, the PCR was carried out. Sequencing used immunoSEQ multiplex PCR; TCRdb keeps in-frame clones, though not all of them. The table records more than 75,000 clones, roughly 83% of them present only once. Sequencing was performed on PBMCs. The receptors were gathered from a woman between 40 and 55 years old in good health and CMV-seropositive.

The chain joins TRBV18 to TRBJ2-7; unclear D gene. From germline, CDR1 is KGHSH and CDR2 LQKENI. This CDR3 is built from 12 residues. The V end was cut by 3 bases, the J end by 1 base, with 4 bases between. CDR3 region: CASSPYSYEQYF. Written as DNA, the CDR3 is TGTGCCAGCTCACCCTATTCCTACGAGCAGTACTTC.

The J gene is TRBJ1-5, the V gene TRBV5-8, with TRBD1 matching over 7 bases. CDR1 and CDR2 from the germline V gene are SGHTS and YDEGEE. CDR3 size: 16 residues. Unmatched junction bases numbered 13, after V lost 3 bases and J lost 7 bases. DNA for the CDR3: TGTGCCAGCAGCTGGCACGCCGGGACAGCAGGGCAGCCCCAGCATTTT. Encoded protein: CASSWHAGTAGQPQHF. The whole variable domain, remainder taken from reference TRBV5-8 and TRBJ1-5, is EAGVTQSPTHLIKTRGQQATLRCSPISGHTSVYWYQQALGLGLQFLLWYDEGEERNRGNFPPRFSGRQFPNYSSELNVNALELEDSALYLCASSWHAGTAGQPQHFGDGTRLSIL.

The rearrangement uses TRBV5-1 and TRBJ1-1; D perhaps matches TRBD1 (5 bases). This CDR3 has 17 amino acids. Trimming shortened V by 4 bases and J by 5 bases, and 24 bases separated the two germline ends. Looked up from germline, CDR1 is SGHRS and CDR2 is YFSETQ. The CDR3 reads CASSLENRGFFLTEAFF. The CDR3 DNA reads TGCGCCAGCAGCCTGGAAAATAGGGGTTTCTTCTTAACTGAAGCTTTCTTT.

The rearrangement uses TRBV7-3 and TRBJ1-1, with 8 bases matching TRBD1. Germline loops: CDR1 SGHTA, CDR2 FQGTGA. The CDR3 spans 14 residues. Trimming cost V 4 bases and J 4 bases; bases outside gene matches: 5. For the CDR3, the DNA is TGTGCCAGCAGCTCCACAGGGGGGAGCACTGAAGCTTTCTTT. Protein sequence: CASSSTGGSTEAFF.

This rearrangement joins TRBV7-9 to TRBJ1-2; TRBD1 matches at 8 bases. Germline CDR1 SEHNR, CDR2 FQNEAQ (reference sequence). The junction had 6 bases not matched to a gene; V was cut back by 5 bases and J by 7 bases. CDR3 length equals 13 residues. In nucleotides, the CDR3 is TGTGCCAGCAGCCCACAGGGGGGAGCTGGCTACACCTTC. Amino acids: CASSPQGGAGYTF.

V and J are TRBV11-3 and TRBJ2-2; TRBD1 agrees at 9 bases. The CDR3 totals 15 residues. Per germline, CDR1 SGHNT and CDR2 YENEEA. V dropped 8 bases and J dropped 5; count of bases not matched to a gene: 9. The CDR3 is CASSGTGWRTGELFF. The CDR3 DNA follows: TGTGCCAGCTCCGGGACAGGGTGGAGGACCGGGGAGCTGTTTTTT.

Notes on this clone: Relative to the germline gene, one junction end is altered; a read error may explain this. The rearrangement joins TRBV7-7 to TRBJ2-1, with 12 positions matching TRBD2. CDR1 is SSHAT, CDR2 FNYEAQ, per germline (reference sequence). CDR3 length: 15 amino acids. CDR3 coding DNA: TGTGCTAGCAGTCCTAGCGGGGGGGCATACAATGAGCAGTTCTTC. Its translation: CASSPSGGAYNEQFF. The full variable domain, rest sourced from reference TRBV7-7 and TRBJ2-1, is GAGVSQSPRYKVTKRGQDVTLRCDPISSHATLYWYQQALGQGPEFLTYFNYEAQPDKSGLPSDRFSAERPEGSISTLTIQRTEQRDSAMYRCASSPSGGAYNEQFFGPGTRLTVL.

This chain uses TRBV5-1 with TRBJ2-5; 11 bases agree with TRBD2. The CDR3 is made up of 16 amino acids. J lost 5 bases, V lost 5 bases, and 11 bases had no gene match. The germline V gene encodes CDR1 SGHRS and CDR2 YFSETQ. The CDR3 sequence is CASSSGSGGAWETQYF. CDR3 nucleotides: TGCGCCAGCAGTAGCGGTAGCGGGGGGGCCTGGGAGACCCAGTACTTC.

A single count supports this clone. CDR3 residues: CASSLAGGQGANVLTF. CDR3 DNA: TGTGCCAGCTCGCTAGCGGGGGGGCAAGGGGCCAACGTCCTGACTTTC. The gene calls are TRBV6-4 and TRBJ2-6; 12 nucleotides match TRBD2. The CDR3 is made up of 16 amino acids. Germline V CDR1 and CDR2: MRHNA, SNTAGT. The ends lost 8 bases at V and 4 bases at J; junction bases unmatched: 6.

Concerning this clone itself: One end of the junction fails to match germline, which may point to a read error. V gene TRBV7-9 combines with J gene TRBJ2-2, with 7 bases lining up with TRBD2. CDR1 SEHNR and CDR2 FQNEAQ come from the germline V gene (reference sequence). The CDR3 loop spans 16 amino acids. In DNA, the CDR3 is TGTACCAGCAGCTTAGATCTAGCGGTGAGGACCGGGGAGCTGTTTTTT. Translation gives CTSSLDLAVRTGELFF. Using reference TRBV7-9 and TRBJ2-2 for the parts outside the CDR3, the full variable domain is DTGVSQNPRHKITKRGQNVTFRCDPISEHNRLYWYRQTLGQGPEFLTYFQNEAQLEKSRLLSDRFSAERPKGSFSTLEIQRTEQGDSAMYLCTSSLDLAVRTGELFFGEGSRLTVL.

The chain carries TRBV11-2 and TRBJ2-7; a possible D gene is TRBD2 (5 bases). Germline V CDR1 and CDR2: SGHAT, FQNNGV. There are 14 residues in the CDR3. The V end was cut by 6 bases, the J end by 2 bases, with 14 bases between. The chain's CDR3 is CASRLLSETYEQYF. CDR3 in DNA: TGTGCCAGCAGACTCCTTAGCGAGACCTACGAGCAGTACTTC.

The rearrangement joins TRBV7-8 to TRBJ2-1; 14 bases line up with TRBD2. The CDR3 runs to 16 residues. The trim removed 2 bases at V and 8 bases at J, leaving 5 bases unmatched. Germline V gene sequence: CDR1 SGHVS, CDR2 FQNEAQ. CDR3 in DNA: TGTGCCAGCAGCTTATCCGGGACTAGCGGGAGATATGAGCAGTTCTTC. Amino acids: CASSLSGTSGRYEQFF.

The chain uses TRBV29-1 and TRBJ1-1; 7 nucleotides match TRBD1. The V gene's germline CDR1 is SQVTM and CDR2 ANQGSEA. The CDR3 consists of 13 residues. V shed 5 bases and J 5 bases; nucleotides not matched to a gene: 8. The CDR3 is CSVMTGIGTEAFF. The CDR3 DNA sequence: TGCAGCGTTATGACAGGGATCGGGACTGAAGCTTTCTTT.

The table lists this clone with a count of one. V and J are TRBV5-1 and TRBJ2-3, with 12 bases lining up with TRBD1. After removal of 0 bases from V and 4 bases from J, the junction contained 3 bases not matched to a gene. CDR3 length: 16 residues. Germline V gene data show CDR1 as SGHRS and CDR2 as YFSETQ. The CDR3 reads CASSLEGQGAPDTQYF. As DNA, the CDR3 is TGCGCCAGCAGCTTGGAGGGACAGGGGGCCCCAGATACGCAGTATTTT. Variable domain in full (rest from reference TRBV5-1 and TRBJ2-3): KAGVTQTPRYLIKTRGQQVTLSCSPISGHRSVSWYQQTPGQGLQFLFEYFSETQRNKGNFPGRFSGRQFSNSRSEMNVSTLELGDSALYLCASSLEGQGAPDTQYFGPGTRLTVL.

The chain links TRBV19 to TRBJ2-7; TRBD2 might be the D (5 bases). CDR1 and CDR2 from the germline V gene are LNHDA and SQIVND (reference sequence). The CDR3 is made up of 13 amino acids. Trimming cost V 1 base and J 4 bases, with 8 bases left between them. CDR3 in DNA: TGTGCCAGTAGTATAGGGAGGCGATACGAGCAGTACTTC. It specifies CASSIGRRYEQYF. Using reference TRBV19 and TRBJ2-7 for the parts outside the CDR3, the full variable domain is DGGITQSPKYLFRKEGQNVTLSCEQNLNHDAMYWYRQDPGQGLRLIYYSQIVNDFQKGDIAEGYSVSREKKESFPLTVTSAQKNPTAFYLCASSIGRRYEQYFGPGTRLTVT.

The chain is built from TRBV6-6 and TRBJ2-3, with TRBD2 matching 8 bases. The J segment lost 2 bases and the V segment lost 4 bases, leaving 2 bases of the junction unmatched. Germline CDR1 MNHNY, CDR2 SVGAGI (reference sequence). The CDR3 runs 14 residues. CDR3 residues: CASSWRGATDTQYF. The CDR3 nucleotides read TGTGCCAGCAGTTGGCGGGGGGCCACAGATACGCAGTATTTT.

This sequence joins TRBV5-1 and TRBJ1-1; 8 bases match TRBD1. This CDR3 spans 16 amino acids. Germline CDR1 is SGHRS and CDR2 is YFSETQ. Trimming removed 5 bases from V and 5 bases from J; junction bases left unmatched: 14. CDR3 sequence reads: CASRFLVGQGRTEAFF. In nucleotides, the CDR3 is TGCGCCAGCAGGTTTTTAGTCGGACAGGGAAGGACTGAAGCTTTCTTT.

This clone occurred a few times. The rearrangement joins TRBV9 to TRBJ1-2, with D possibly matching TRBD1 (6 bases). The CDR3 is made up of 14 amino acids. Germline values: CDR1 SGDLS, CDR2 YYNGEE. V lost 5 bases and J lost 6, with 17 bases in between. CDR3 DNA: TGTGCCAGCAGTTCAACGCCAGGGGTTAATGGCTACACCTTC. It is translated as CASSSTPGVNGYTF.

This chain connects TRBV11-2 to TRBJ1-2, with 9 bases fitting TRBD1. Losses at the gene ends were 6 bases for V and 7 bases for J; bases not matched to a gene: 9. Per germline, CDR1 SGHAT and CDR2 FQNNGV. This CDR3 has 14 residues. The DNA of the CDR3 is TGTGCCAGCAGGGGGATACAGGGGGCGGGTGGCTACACCTTC. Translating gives CASRGIQGAGGYTF.

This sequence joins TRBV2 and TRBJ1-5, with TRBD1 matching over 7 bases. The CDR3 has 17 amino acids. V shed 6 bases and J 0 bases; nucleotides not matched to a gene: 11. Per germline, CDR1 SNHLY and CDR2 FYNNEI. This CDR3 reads CASRPTRDSYSNQPQHF. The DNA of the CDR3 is TGTGCCAGCAGACCGACCCGGGACAGCTATAGCAATCAGCCCCAGCATTTT. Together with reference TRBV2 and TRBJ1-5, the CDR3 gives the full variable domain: EPEVTQTPSHQVTQMGQEVILRCVPISNHLYFYWYRQILGQKVEFLVSFYNNEISEKSEIFDDQFSVERPDGSNFTLKIRSTKLEDSAMYFCASRPTRDSYSNQPQHFGDGTRLSIL.

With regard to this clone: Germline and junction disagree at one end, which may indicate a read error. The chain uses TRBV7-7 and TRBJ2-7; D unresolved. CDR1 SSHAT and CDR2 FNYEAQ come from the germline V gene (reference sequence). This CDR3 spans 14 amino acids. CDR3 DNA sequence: TGTGCTAGCAGCTTGACACCCGCCGGCCACGAGCAGTACTTC. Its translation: CASSLTPAGHEQYF.

The CDR3 spells CASSPTVGGEQFF. CDR3 sequence (DNA): TGTGCCAGCAGCCCCACCGTAGGAGGTGAGCAGTTCTTC. The rearrangement links TRBV6-5 to TRBJ2-1; D might be TRBD2 (5 bases). The CDR3 is 13 residues long. V lost 6 bases and J lost 9, with 15 bases in between. Germline V CDR1 and CDR2: MNHEY, SVGAGI.

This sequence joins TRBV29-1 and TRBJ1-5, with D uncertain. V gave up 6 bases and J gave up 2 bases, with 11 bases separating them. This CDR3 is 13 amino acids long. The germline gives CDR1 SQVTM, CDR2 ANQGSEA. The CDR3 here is CSVPGFGNQPQHF. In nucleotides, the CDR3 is TGCAGCGTCCCGGGGTTCGGCAATCAGCCCCAGCATTTT.

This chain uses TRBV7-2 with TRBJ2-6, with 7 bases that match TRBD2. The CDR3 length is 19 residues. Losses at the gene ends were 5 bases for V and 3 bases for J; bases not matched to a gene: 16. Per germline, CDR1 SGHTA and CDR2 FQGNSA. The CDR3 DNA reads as TGTGCCAGCAGCCTTACGGCGGCGGCGGGAGTATTTGGGGCCAACGTCCTGACTTTC. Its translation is CASSLTAAAGVFGANVLTF.

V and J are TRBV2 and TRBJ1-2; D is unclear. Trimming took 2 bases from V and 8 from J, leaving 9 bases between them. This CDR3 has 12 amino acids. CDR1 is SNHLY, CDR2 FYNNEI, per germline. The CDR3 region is CASSESQLGYTF. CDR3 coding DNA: TGTGCCAGCAGTGAAAGTCAGTTGGGCTACACCTTC.

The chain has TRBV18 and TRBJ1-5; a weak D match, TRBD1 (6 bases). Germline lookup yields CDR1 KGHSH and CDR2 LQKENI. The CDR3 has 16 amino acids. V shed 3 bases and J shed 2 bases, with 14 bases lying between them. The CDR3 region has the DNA TGTGCCAGCTCACCGCACCGCGGGGGCCGCAATCAGCCCCAGCATTTT. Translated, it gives CASSPHRGGRNQPQHF.

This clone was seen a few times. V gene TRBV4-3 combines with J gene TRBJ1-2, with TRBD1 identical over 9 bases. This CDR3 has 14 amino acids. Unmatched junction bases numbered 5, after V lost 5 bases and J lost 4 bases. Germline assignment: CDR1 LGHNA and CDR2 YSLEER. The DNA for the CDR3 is TGCGCCAGCAGCTCGGACAGGGGCGGCTATGGCTACACCTTC. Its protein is CASSSDRGGYGYTF.